This TCR beta chain was documented in a study of shared clonotypes between healthy human individuals. Produced via immunoSEQ multiplex PCR; TCRdb's table is partial and in-frame only. The sample lists around 320,000 clones, over 75% occurring once. The length of the CDR3 is 12 residues. Trimming shortened V by 9 bases and J by 7 bases, and 15 bases separated the two germline ends. Material for sequencing was memory CD8+ T cells sorted from blood. The subset was: CD45RO+ cells pooled with CCR7-negative TemRA cells. The TCR sequence derives from a man younger than 35 in good health. The V call is TRBV23-1, the J call TRBJ1-2; D remains unclear. TRBV23-1 is assigned to the ORF class and has an uncertain function. CDR3 in amino acids: CASRGSTVGYTF. CDR3 coding DNA: TGCGCCAGTCGGGGAAGTACTGTTGGCTACACCTTC.